Listed below are T cell receptor beta chains from one sample, sequenced in a study. TCRdb reprocessed the RT-PCR reads via MiXCR and lists one record per CDR3 protein. This table holds more than 600,000 distinct CDR3 sequences, 12% to 15% found once. Material for sequencing was memory CD4+ T cells from blood. The receptors stem from a female donor in good health, serving as a healthy control. CDR3s include the opening cysteine and the closing phenylalanine or tryptophan. The D gene is left open where the match is weak. Size values are once, few and many counts, or a class for expanded clones, and some rows have none.

TRBV27	-	-	TRBJ1-4	TGTGCCAGCAGAGGGGGGGATGAAAAACTGTTTTTT	CASRGGDEKLFF
TRBV5-1	-	few	TRBJ1-2	TGCGCCAGCAGCTTGAAGGACAGCTACTATGGCTACACCTTC	CASSLKDSYYGYTF
TRBV7-2	-	-	TRBJ1-3	TGTGCCAGCAGCCCGGGGCTTCAGAGTGGAAACACCATATATTTT	CASSPGLQSGNTIYF
TRBV29-1	TRBD1	many	TRBJ1-2	TGCAGCGTTGATGGGACAGCGGATGGCTACACCTTC	CSVDGTADGYTF
TRBV5-1	-	-	TRBJ2-5	TGCGCCAGCACCATGGGGTGCCCGCAAGAGACCCAGTACTTC	CASTMGCPQETQYF
TRBV11-2	-	few	TRBJ1-4	TGTGCCAGCAGCTTTACGGCGGACAGCGCCGAAAAACTGTTTTTT	CASSFTADSAEKLFF
TRBV6-1	-	-	TRBJ1-5	TGTGCCAGCAGAGAGGTGGTCGGCAATCAGCCCCAGCATTTT	CASREVVGNQPQHF
TRBV20-1	-	few	TRBJ2-5	TGCAGTGCCGCTGTTCGGGGGAGCGTAGAGACCCAGTACTTC	CSAAVRGSVETQYF
TRBV7-3	TRBD2	many	TRBJ2-1	TGTGCCAGCAGCTCCGGGACTAGTCTCAATGAGCAGTTCTTC	CASSSGTSLNEQFF
TRBV19	TRBD1	-	TRBJ1-5	TGTGCCAGTAGTGCGGAGACAGGGTCGGGCAATCAGCCCCAGCATTTT	CASSAETGSGNQPQHF
TRBV24-1	TRBD1	few	TRBJ1-5	TGTGCCACCAGCGCGACAGGGCCTGGAAATCAGCCCCAGCATTTT	CATSATGPGNQPQHF
TRBV20-1	-	-	TRBJ1-4	TGCAGTGCTAGGGAGGGGGGAAACGCGGCTAATGAAAAACTGTTTTTT	CSAREGGNAANEKLFF
TRBV5-1	-	-	TRBJ2-1	TGCGCCAGCAGCTTCCTTTCGGGCGCCGGGTCCTACAATGAGCAGTTCTTC	CASSFLSGAGSYNEQFF
TRBV4-2	-	many	TRBJ2-1	TGTGCCAGCAGCCCTCGGACGTCCCTTAATGAGCAGTTCTTC	CASSPRTSLNEQFF
TRBV20-1	TRBD2	-	TRBJ2-3	TGCAGTGCTAGAGATGACTTAGCGGGAGTAAGAGATACGCAGTATTTT	CSARDDLAGVRDTQYF
TRBV20-1	-	-	TRBJ2-7	TGCAGTGCCAGGGGCGGCGCCGAGCAGTACTTC	CSARGGAEQYF
TRBV12-3/TRBV12-4	-	many	TRBJ1-3	TGTGCCAGCAGTTTAACCGACGGGCGGAAAGGAAACACCATATATTTT	CASSLTDGRKGNTIYF
TRBV7-2	-	many	TRBJ2-3	TGTGCCAGCAGCTCCGGGACTTACCAACTCACAGATACGCAGTATTTT	CASSSGTYQLTDTQYF
TRBV6-5	TRBD2	few	TRBJ2-2	TGTGCCAGCAGTTACTCCCGACTAGCGGGATACACCGGGGAGCTGTTTTTT	CASSYSRLAGYTGELFF
TRBV6-6	TRBD1	-	TRBJ2-1	TGTGCCAGCGACCGGGACAGGAGCAACAATGAGCAGTTCTTC	CASDRDRSNNEQFF
TRBV7-8	-	-	TRBJ2-5	TGTGCCAGCAGCCGCGGGGTCAGCGGCACCCTCCGAGAGACCCAGTACTTC	CASSRGVSGTLRETQYF
TRBV4-1	TRBD2	many	TRBJ2-7	TGCGCCAGCAGCCAGGGTAGCGGGCCTAGGTCCTACGAGCAGTACTTC	CASSQGSGPRSYEQYF
TRBV9	-	-	TRBJ2-1	TGTGCCAGCAGCGTAGGGCCTGACAATGAGCAGTTCTTC	CASSVGPDNEQFF